This is a list of T cell receptor beta chains from one sample in a study of T cells in Graves' hyperthyroidism and ophthalmopathy. TCRdb ran MiXCR on the multiplex PCR reads and lists one entry per CDR3 protein. The sample includes around 600,000 distinct CDR3 sequences, about 16% of them seen just once. Source material: blood. These receptor sequences come from a woman between 40 and 50 years old with Graves' ophthalmopathy. Each CDR3 is given with its conserved first and last residue. A D gene is named only where the DNA matches it firmly. Clone size is not always given. Where it is, it says once, few, many or a class for expanded clones.

>many|TRBV5-5|TRBJ2-7|-
TGTGCCAGCAGCTTGGCCGGAGGTGGGCAGGGCTACGAGCAGTACTTC
CASSLAGGGQGYEQYF
>many|TRBV20-1|TRBJ2-7|-
TGCAGTGCCCTCCGACAGGACTACGAGCAGTACTTC
CSALRQDYEQYF
>many|TRBV29-1|TRBJ2-7|-
TGCAGCGTTTGTGGATCGTCCTACGAGCAGTACTTC
CSVCGSSYEQYF
>many|TRBV5-1|TRBJ1-4|-
TGCGCCAGCAGCCTGGACACAGGGAGGGGTGAAAAACTGTTTTTT
CASSLDTGRGEKLFF
>-|TRBV6-2/TRBV6-3|TRBJ2-7|TRBD1
TGTGCCAGCATCGCGGGACAGGACTCCTACGAGCAGTACTTC
CASIAGQDSYEQYF
>-|TRBV28|TRBJ2-7|-
TGTGCCAGCAGTTTCAGGGGCCCTCCAGACGAGCAGTACTTC
CASSFRGPPDEQYF
>-|TRBV5-6|TRBJ2-3|-
TGTGCCAGCAGCTTGGTTGGGGGCGCCGTGACAGGTACGCAGTATTTT
CASSLVGGAVTGTQYF
>many|TRBV28|TRBJ2-5|-
TGTGCCAGCAGGTCCGGACGGGAGACCCAGTACTTC
CASRSGRETQYF
>many|TRBV27|TRBJ2-1|-
TGTGCCAGCAGTATATCCGGGCCGTACAATGAGCAGTTCTTC
CASSISGPYNEQFF
>-|TRBV19|TRBJ2-2|TRBD2
TGTGCCAGTCTTCGGAATTTAGGACTAGCGGGGGGGCCGGGCGGGGAGCTGTTTTTT
CASLRNLGLAGGPGGELFF
>many|TRBV11-2|TRBJ2-5|-
TGTGCCAGCAGCTCCGGACATCAAGAGACCCAGTACTTC
CASSSGHQETQYF
>many|TRBV11-2|TRBJ2-5|TRBD1
TGTGCCAGCAGCCCGCGACAGGGTGGCTTCCAAGAGACCCAGTACTTC
CASSPRQGGFQETQYF
>many|TRBV3-1|TRBJ2-3|-
TGTGCCAGCAGCCAAGAGACAGATACGCAGTATTTT
CASSQETDTQYF
>many|TRBV7-2|TRBJ2-1|-
TGTGCCAGCAGCGTAGACCCAAGCTCCTACAATGAGCAGTTCTTC
CASSVDPSSYNEQFF
>many|TRBV6-6|TRBJ2-2|-
TGTGCCAGCAGTTACGAAGGCGGTCCGAACACCGGGGAGCTGTTTTTT
CASSYEGGPNTGELFF
>many|TRBV7-9|TRBJ2-7|TRBD2
TGTGCCAGCAGCTCTTATCAGCGGGATTACTACGAGCAGTACTTC
CASSSYQRDYYEQYF
>-|TRBV29-1|TRBJ2-7|TRBD1
TGCAGCGTTGAGAGACAGGGACGGCAGTACTTC
CSVERQGRQYF
>-|TRBV10-1|TRBJ1-4|-
TGCGCCAGCAGTGAGTCTTCCAATGAAAAACTGTTTTTT
CASSESSNEKLFF
>many|TRBV7-8|TRBJ2-7|TRBD1
TGTGCCAGCAGCGCCTCCGGGACAGGGATCTCCTACGAGCAGTACTTC
CASSASGTGISYEQYF
>many|TRBV28|TRBJ2-7|TRBD1
TGTGCCAGCAGTTTCTACCCCCGACAGGGGGCTATCTACGAGCAGTACTTC
CASSFYPRQGAIYEQYF
>-|TRBV7-2|TRBJ2-3|TRBD2
TGTGCCAGCAGCCCCTTAGCGGGAGGAGGCCCAGATACGCAGTATTTT
CASSPLAGGGPDTQYF
>many|TRBV7-9|TRBJ2-7|TRBD1
TGTGCCAGCAGCTCAAGCCCCGGACAGGGGGCAACATACGAGCAGTACTTC
CASSSSPGQGATYEQYF
>-|TRBV27|TRBJ1-1|-
TGTGCCAGCAAGGGGAGGGGGTACCTTACTGAAGCTTTCTTT
CASKGRGYLTEAFF
>-|TRBV19|TRBJ2-2|TRBD2
TGTGCCAGTAGTATTGCGGGAGTGCGTCGTGGCGGGGAGCTGTTTTTT
CASSIAGVRRGGELFF
>many|TRBV7-2|TRBJ2-3|TRBD2
TGTGCCAGCAGCTGGACTAGCGGGAGGGGGGCAGATACGCAGTATTTT
CASSWTSGRGADTQYF
>-|TRBV24-1|TRBJ2-1|-
TGTGCCACCAGTGATTCCCCAGCTCGCGAAGAGCAGTTCTTC
CATSDSPAREEQFF
>-|TRBV7-9|TRBJ2-5|TRBD2
TGTGCCAGCAGCTTGGCCGGGACTAGACAAGAGACCCAGTACTTC
CASSLAGTRQETQYF
>-|TRBV4-2|TRBJ2-3|-
TGTGCCAGCAGCCAAGAAGGGGGGTCCGGGTCAGATACGCAGTATTTT
CASSQEGGSGSDTQYF
>many|TRBV12-3/TRBV12-4|TRBJ2-5|TRBD2
TGTGCCAGCCATGGGGGGGCCCCGGGACTAGCAATCCAAGAGACCCAGTACTTC
CASHGGAPGLAIQETQYF
>many|TRBV11-2|TRBJ2-5|-
TGTGCCAGCAGTTTAGGACCGGCTGAGACCCAGTACTTC
CASSLGPAETQYF
>few|TRBV12-3/TRBV12-4|TRBJ2-7|TRBD1
TGTGCCAGCAGTTCCCGGGCCGGGACAGGGTCCTACGAGCAGTACTTC
CASSSRAGTGSYEQYF
>-|TRBV6-1|TRBJ2-7|TRBD2
TGTGCCAGCAGTGAAGCGGGGGGGGGGGGGTACGAGCAGTACTTC
CASSEAGGGGYEQYF
>many|TRBV2|TRBJ2-1|TRBD2
TGTGCCAGCAGTGAACAGCGGGGGACCTACAATGAGCAGTTCTTC
CASSEQRGTYNEQFF
>-|TRBV12-3/TRBV12-4|TRBJ2-1|TRBD2
TGTGCCCGCAGTTTATCACTAGCGGGAGTCTATGAGCAGTTCTTC
CARSLSLAGVYEQFF
>many|TRBV2|TRBJ2-7|-
TGTGCCAGCTCGAGCGGGGACACCTACGAGCAGTACTTC
CASSSGDTYEQYF
>few|TRBV20-1|TRBJ2-3|TRBD1
TGCAGTGCTAGATATCGGGACAGGGGGCTAAATACGCAGTATTTT
CSARYRDRGLNTQYF
>many|TRBV12-3/TRBV12-4|TRBJ1-5|TRBD1
TGTGCCAGCAGATATGGACAGGGGGGCAATCAGCCCCAGCATTTT
CASRYGQGGNQPQHF
>-|TRBV19|TRBJ2-1|-
TGTGCCAGTAGTCGGATCCTTAGGAGGCCAGGTCGGGCGAGGTCCTACAATGAGCGGTTCTTC
CASSRILRRPGRARSYNERFF
>many|TRBV12-3/TRBV12-4|TRBJ1-3|-
TGTGCCAGCAGAAACAGGGAAGGCTCTGGAAACACCATATATTTT
CASRNREGSGNTIYF
>few|TRBV7-3|TRBJ2-2|-
TGTGCCAGCAGCCCTCAGGTCACCGGGGAGCTGTTTTTT
CASSPQVTGELFF
>few|TRBV7-9|TRBJ2-1|TRBD1
TGTGCCAGCAGCTCTGCCCGAGTGTCTGGACAGGGGGACTGGGGGTTCTTC
CASSSARVSGQGDWGFF